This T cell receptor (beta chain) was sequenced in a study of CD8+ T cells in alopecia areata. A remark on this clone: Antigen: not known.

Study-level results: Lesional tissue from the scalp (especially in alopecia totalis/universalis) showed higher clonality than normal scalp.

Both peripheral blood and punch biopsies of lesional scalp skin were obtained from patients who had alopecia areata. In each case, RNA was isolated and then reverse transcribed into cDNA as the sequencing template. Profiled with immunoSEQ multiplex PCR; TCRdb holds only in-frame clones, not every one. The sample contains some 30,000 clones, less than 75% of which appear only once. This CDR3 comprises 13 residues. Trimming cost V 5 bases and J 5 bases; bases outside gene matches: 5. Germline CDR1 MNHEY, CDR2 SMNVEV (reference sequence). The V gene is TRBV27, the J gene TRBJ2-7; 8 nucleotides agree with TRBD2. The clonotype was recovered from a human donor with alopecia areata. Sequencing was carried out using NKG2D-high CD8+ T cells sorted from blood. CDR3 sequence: CASSPRGGHEQYF. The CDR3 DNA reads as TGTGCCAGCAGTCCCCGGGGGGGCCACGAGCAGTACTTC.